A single sample gave rise to the 28 T cell receptor beta chains below, sequenced in a study of cytomegalovirus exposure and HLA in healthy donors. The PCR was carried out with 60 Vbeta primers and 13 Jbeta primers. Clones were read by immunoSEQ multiplex PCR, and TCRdb kept only the in-frame ones, dropping some. The profile shows 35,000 to 50,000 clones, roughly 80% of them singletons. Material for sequencing was PBMCs. These receptors came from a middle-aged man in good health and CMV-seronegative.

The chain employs TRBV9 and TRBJ2-7; weak D call: TRBD2 (6 bases). The germline CDR1 and CDR2 sequences are SGDLS and YYNGEE. The V end lost 3 bases, the J end lost 3 bases, and 13 bases lay between the germline ends. CDR3 length: 14 residues. In DNA form, the CDR3 reads TGTGCCAGCAGCGCCGGCGGGATGGGCTACGAGCAGTACTTC. Protein sequence: CASSAGGMGYEQYF.

This chain joins TRBV28 and TRBJ1-4; TRBD1 is a possible D gene (5 bases). Per the germline V gene, CDR1 is MDHEN and CDR2 is SYDVKM. The CDR3 contains 15 residues. V gave up 4 bases and J gave up 0 bases, with 9 bases separating them. In DNA form, the CDR3 reads TGTGCCAGCAGTTCCCCACAGGCAACTAATGAAAAACTGTTTTTT. It specifies CASSSPQATNEKLFF. The variable domain in full, with the rest retrieved from reference TRBV28 and TRBJ1-4, is DVKVTQSSRYLVKRTGEKVFLECVQDMDHENMFWYRQDPGLGLRLIYFSYDVKMKEKGDIPEGYSVSREKKERFSLILESASTNQTSMYLCASSSPQATNEKLFFGSGTQLSVL.

The rearrangement links TRBV10-1 to TRBJ2-5, with 8 bases lining up with TRBD2. The trim removed 6 bases at V and 5 bases at J, leaving 11 bases unmatched. This CDR3 contains 15 residues. Germline V lookup: CDR1 WNHNN, CDR2 SYGVQD (reference sequence). CDR3 sequence (DNA): TGCGCCAGCAGCGTCAGCGGGAGAGATTTGGAGACCCAGTACTTC. Translated: CASSVSGRDLETQYF.

The J gene is TRBJ2-2, the V gene TRBV7-9; TRBD2 is a possible D gene (6 bases). This CDR3 is 19 amino acids long. Germline assignment: CDR1 SEHNR and CDR2 FQNEAQ (reference sequence). V gave up 0 bases and J gave up 6 bases, with 23 bases separating them. The CDR3 sequence: CASSLAKDGGTHYAGELFF. In DNA form, the CDR3 reads TGTGCCAGCAGCTTAGCGAAAGATGGCGGGACCCACTACGCCGGGGAGCTGTTTTTT.

With regard to this clone: A junction boundary mismatches the germline segment, possibly from a read error. This sequence joins TRBV7-7 and TRBJ2-1; tentatively, D is TRBD2 (6 bases). The germline V gene has CDR1 SSHAT and CDR2 FNYEAQ (reference sequence). The CDR3 has 16 residues. The DNA of the CDR3 is TGTGCTAGCAGCCCAGGAAGGACGGGACTTTACAATGAGCAGTTCTTC. Translated, it gives CASSPGRTGLYNEQFF.

J is TRBJ1-4 and V is TRBV18, with D perhaps matching TRBD1 (5 bases). V lost 4 bases to trimming and J lost 3 bases, with 12 bases between them. CDR3 length: 15 residues. The germline V gene has CDR1 KGHSH and CDR2 LQKENI. CDR3 DNA: TGTGCCAGCTCACAAGTTGGGGCACCTAATGAAAAACTGTTTTTT. As protein: CASSQVGAPNEKLFF.

The rearrangement joins TRBV4-3 to TRBJ1-2; D might be TRBD1 (5 bases). The ends were cut back, 4 bases at V and 2 bases at J, with 11 bases in the middle. The CDR3 is made up of 14 amino acids. Germline V gives CDR1 LGHNA, CDR2 YSLEER. The CDR3 protein is CASSLGGGNYGYTF. CDR3 nucleotides: TGCGCCAGCAGCCTCGGGGGAGGCAACTATGGCTACACCTTC.

The V and J genes are TRBV5-1 and TRBJ2-3, with D perhaps matching TRBD2 (7 bases). V was pared by 3 bases and J by 4 bases, with 15 bases between. The germline CDR1 and CDR2 sequences are SGHRS and YFSETQ. There are 15 residues in the CDR3. CDR3 sequence: CASSSWGGGSDTQYF. The DNA of the CDR3 is TGCGCCAGCAGCTCGTGGGGGGGCGGGTCAGATACGCAGTATTTT. Looking up the rest from reference TRBV5-1 and TRBJ2-3 gives the full variable domain: KAGVTQTPRYLIKTRGQQVTLSCSPISGHRSVSWYQQTPGQGLQFLFEYFSETQRNKGNFPGRFSGRQFSNSRSEMNVSTLELGDSALYLCASSSWGGGSDTQYFGPGTRLTVL.

This chain uses TRBV10-3 with TRBJ2-5; a possible D gene is TRBD1 (5 bases). This CDR3 contains 15 residues. The germline V gene has CDR1 ENHRY and CDR2 SYGVKD. The V and J ends lost 4 bases and 3 bases respectively, with 15 bases between them. CDR3 sequence reads: CAISGPGLVKETQYF. The CDR3 nucleotides read TGTGCCATCAGTGGGCCAGGGCTGGTGAAAGAGACCCAGTACTTC.

V usage is TRBV27 and J usage is TRBJ1-6; no firm D call. Germline V gene sequence: CDR1 MNHEY, CDR2 SMNVEV (reference sequence). Trimming stripped 3 bases from V and 10 bases from J, with 7 bases between. This CDR3 contains 12 residues. The CDR3 DNA is TGTGCCAGCAGTTTTACGGGGTCACCCCTCCACTTT. This sequence encodes CASSFTGSPLHF.

This rearrangement joins TRBV2 to TRBJ2-7; 7 bases are shared with TRBD2. This CDR3 spans 14 amino acids. V lost 5 bases and J lost 2; bases outside the gene matches: 6. Germline V CDR1 and CDR2: SNHLY, FYNNEI. CDR3 DNA sequence: TGTGCCAGCAGTAATACCGGGGGGACCTACGAGCAGTACTTC. This translates into CASSNTGGTYEQYF.

The V and J genes are TRBV5-5 and TRBJ2-5, with 7 nucleotides matching TRBD2. TRBJ2-7 matches the DNA end more closely, so the J call is doubtful. Germline V CDR1 and CDR2: SGHKS, YYEKEE (reference sequence). The CDR3 extends over 15 amino acids. The CDR3 region is CASSLVGGEAYEQYF. The CDR3 DNA is TGTGCCAGCAGCTTGGTTGGGGGGGAAGCCTACGAGCAGTACTTC.

The chain has TRBV27 and TRBJ1-5, with TRBD1 as a possible D gene (5 bases). Germline V lookup: CDR1 MNHEY, CDR2 SMNVEV (reference sequence). The V and J ends lost 3 bases and 1 base respectively, with 7 bases between them. The CDR3 spans 14 residues. The CDR3 DNA follows: TGTGCCAGCAGTTTGGCAGGGAGCAATCAGCCCCAGCATTTT. It is translated as CASSLAGSNQPQHF.

The chain employs TRBV7-9 and TRBJ2-3, with D perhaps matching TRBD2 (6 bases). Per the germline V gene, CDR1 is SEHNR and CDR2 is FQNEAQ (reference sequence). The CDR3 covers 13 residues. V lost 5 bases and J lost 7, with 13 bases in between. As DNA, the CDR3 is TGTGCCAGCAGCGACCGGGACTTCCATACGCAGTATTTT. Translated, it gives CASSDRDFHTQYF.

The gene calls are TRBV6-5 and TRBJ2-7, with TRBD1 as a possible D gene (6 bases). The CDR3 totals 13 residues. The V and J ends lost 7 bases and 2 bases respectively, with 12 bases between them. CDR1 and CDR2 from the germline V gene are MNHEY and SVGAGI. The CDR3 region has the DNA TGTGCCAGCACCGACACAGGGACCTACGAGCAGTACTTC. It specifies CASTDTGTYEQYF.

The V call is TRBV7-6, the J call TRBJ2-2; the D gene is possibly TRBD2 (6 bases). CDR3 length: 16 residues. Trimming removed 5 bases at V and 2 bases at J, with 15 bases between. CDR1 and CDR2 (germline): SGHVS, FNYEAQ. Here the CDR3 DNA reads TGTGCCAGCAGCCAGCGTTTAGCGGTTAACACCGGGGAGCTGTTTTTT. Protein product: CASSQRLAVNTGELFF.

This chain uses TRBV7-8 with TRBJ1-1, with a possible D match to TRBD1 (6 bases). V lost 4 bases, J lost 1 base, and 13 bases lay in between. The CDR3 covers 15 residues. Germline V gene lookup returns CDR1 SGHVS and CDR2 FQNEAQ. The CDR3 region has the DNA TGTGCCAGCAGCTACGAAGACAGGCGGAACACTGAAGCTTTCTTT. It translates to CASSYEDRRNTEAFF.

This clone was seen a few times. The rearrangement joins TRBV10-3 to TRBJ2-2; possibly TRBD1 for D (6 bases). CDR1 ENHRY and CDR2 SYGVKD come from the germline V gene. This CDR3 has 13 residues. V lost 6 bases, J lost 6 bases, and 11 bases lay in between. The CDR3 region is CAIRQGSPGELFF. CDR3 coding DNA: TGTGCCATCAGACAGGGTTCCCCCGGGGAGCTGTTTTTT.

On this clone itself: The junction and the germline gene differ at one end; a read error may be behind it. Here the CDR3 DNA reads TGTTCCAGCAGCTTGTCACCTAATAACTATGGCTACACCTTC. Its translation is CSSSLSPNNYGYTF. The chain couples TRBV7-9 to TRBJ1-2; D is uncertain. CDR1 and CDR2 from the germline V gene are SEHNR and FQNEAQ (reference sequence). The CDR3 has 14 residues. The variable domain in full, with the rest retrieved from reference TRBV7-9 and TRBJ1-2, is DTGVSQNPRHKITKRGQNVTFRCDPISEHNRLYWYRQTLGQGPEFLTYFQNEAQLEKSRLLSDRFSAERPKGSFSTLEIQRTEQGDSAMYLCSSSLSPNNYGYTFGSGTRLTVV.

This rearrangement joins TRBV5-1 to TRBJ1-3; 7 bases match TRBD1. V was clipped by 0 bases and J by 0 bases; unmatched bases: 3. This CDR3 has 16 amino acids. Germline V gene sequence: CDR1 SGHRS, CDR2 YFSETQ. The CDR3 region is CASSLVTGDSGNTIYF. CDR3 bases: TGCGCCAGCAGCTTGGTAACAGGGGACTCTGGAAACACCATATATTTT.

The J gene is TRBJ2-5, the V gene TRBV6-5; D is perhaps TRBD1 (5 bases). Looked up from germline, CDR1 is MNHEY and CDR2 is SVGAGI. This CDR3 contains 14 residues. The V gene lost 0 bases and the J gene lost 7 bases, with 12 bases spanning the gap. The CDR3 DNA reads as TGTGCCAGCAGTTACTCTTCGGTTCAGGGGACCCAGTACTTC. It codes for CASSYSSVQGTQYF.

V and J are TRBV6-5 and TRBJ1-1, with 10 bases matching TRBD1. The CDR3 runs 14 residues. V shed 5 bases, J shed 7 bases, and the junction held 7 bases outside the gene matches. CDR1 is MNHEY, CDR2 SVGAGI, per germline. CDR3 sequence reads: CASSTDRGFGEAFF. The CDR3, as DNA: TGTGCCAGCAGTACGGACAGGGGGTTTGGTGAAGCTTTCTTT.

The V and J genes are TRBV28 and TRBJ2-3; D possibly corresponds to TRBD2 (6 bases). This CDR3 is built from 18 residues. Trimming shortened V by 6 bases and J by 4 bases, and 26 bases separated the two germline ends. Germline loops: CDR1 MDHEN, CDR2 SYDVKM. Here the CDR3 reads CASREALAGRVGSDTQYF. The CDR3, as DNA: TGTGCCAGCAGAGAGGCTCTTGCGGGGCGGGTGGGATCAGATACGCAGTATTTT. The whole variable domain, remainder taken from reference TRBV28 and TRBJ2-3, is DVKVTQSSRYLVKRTGEKVFLECVQDMDHENMFWYRQDPGLGLRLIYFSYDVKMKEKGDIPEGYSVSREKKERFSLILESASTNQTSMYLCASREALAGRVGSDTQYFGPGTRLTVL.

The sample holds a few counts of this clone. The chain links TRBV28 to TRBJ1-5; D call uncertain. Germline lookup yields CDR1 MDHEN and CDR2 SYDVKM. The CDR3 extends over 14 amino acids. Deletions cut 2 bases from V and 5 bases from J, with 10 bases between. The CDR3 DNA follows: TGTGCCAGCAGTTTAGGGCAGATTTATCAGCCCCAGCATTTT. The encoded protein is CASSLGQIYQPQHF.

Points on this clone: At one boundary the junction diverges from the germline segment, which might be a read error. The rearrangement uses TRBV7-7 and TRBJ2-7, with 11 bases aligning to TRBD1. The CDR3 has 14 residues. Germline CDR1 SSHAT, CDR2 FNYEAQ (reference sequence). The CDR3 spells CASRDRGAIDEQYF. CDR3 in DNA: TGTGCTAGCAGGGACAGGGGGGCTATCGACGAGCAGTACTTC.

The rearrangement uses TRBV5-4 and TRBJ1-1; the match to TRBD1 covers 10 bases. Trimming at V came to 4 bases and at J to 3 bases, leaving 9 bases not matched to a gene. CDR3 size: 16 residues. The germline CDR1 and CDR2 sequences are SGHNT and YYREEE (reference sequence). CDR3 sequence (DNA): TGTGCCAGCAGCCCAGGGACAGGGGAAAGGTACACTGAAGCTTTCTTT. It specifies CASSPGTGERYTEAFF.

This rearrangement joins TRBV29-1 to TRBJ2-5, with D possibly matching TRBD2 (6 bases). The DNA matches TRBJ2-7 better at its end, which makes the J call doubtful. This CDR3 comprises 14 residues. Germline CDR1 and CDR2: SQVTM and ANQGSEA. CDR3 in DNA: TGCAGCGTTGAGGTGGCTGGGACTGACTACGAGCAGTACTTC. This translates into CSVEVAGTDYEQYF.

This chain links TRBV19 with TRBJ1-2; weak D call: TRBD1 (6 bases). Germline V gene data show CDR1 as LNHDA and CDR2 as SQIVND (reference sequence). Trimming stripped 9 bases from V and 2 bases from J, with 19 bases between. The CDR3 is 15 amino acids. The CDR3 loop is CASTDRTALNYGYTF. The CDR3, as DNA: TGTGCCAGCACCGACAGGACCGCTCTGAACTATGGCTACACCTTC.